This TCR beta chain emerged from a study of CD8+ T cells in alopecia areata. As for the study in general: Treated patients swallowed 5 to 10 mg of oral tofacitinib twice daily. The authors scored treated patients' severity by affected scalp percentage.

The treatment is: oral pan-JAK inhibitor, 5-10 mg twice daily. Alopecia areata patients had lesional scalp punch biopsies and peripheral blood taken from them. As the sequencing template, cDNA was produced by extracting RNA and reverse transcribing it. Only in-frame clones appear in the TCRdb table, and some are missing; sequencing was by immunoSEQ multiplex PCR. The sample consists of 170,000 or so clones, roughly two thirds of them appearing once. CDR3 length equals 14 residues. V shed 7 bases and J 4 bases; nucleotides not matched to a gene: 7. The germline V gene has CDR1 SNHLY and CDR2 FYNNEI. The V gene is TRBV2, the J gene TRBJ2-1; 7 bases match TRBD1. The receptor was isolated from a human donor with alopecia areata. Material: CD4+ T cells sorted from blood, obtained at week 4, from a patient treated with tofacitinib. CDR3 in amino acids: CASIRTGPYNEQFF. The CDR3 DNA reads TGTGCCAGCATCAGGACAGGCCCTTACAATGAGCAGTTCTTC.